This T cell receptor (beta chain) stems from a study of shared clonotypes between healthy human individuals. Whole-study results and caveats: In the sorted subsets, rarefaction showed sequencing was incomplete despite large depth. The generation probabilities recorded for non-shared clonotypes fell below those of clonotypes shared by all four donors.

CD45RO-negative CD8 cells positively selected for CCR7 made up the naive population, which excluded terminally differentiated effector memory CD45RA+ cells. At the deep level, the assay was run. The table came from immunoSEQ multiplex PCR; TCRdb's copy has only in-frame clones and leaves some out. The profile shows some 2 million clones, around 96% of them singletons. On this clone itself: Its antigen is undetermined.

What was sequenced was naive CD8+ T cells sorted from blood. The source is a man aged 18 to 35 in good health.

CDR3 sequence reads: CASSQVLGLVDEQFF. As DNA, the CDR3 is TGCGCCAGCAGCCAAGTCTTGGGACTGGTGGATGAGCAGTTCTTC. The chain recombines TRBV4-3 with TRBJ2-1; D is perhaps TRBD2 (6 bases). V lost 1 base and J 8 bases, leaving 15 bases between the germline ends. There are 15 residues in the CDR3. CDR1 is LGHNA and CDR2 is YSLEER in the germline V gene.